Below, 28 T cell receptor beta chains from the same sample are listed, as sequenced in a study of blood T cell repertoires in COVID-19. Produced via immunoSEQ multiplex PCR; TCRdb's table is partial and in-frame only. Counted here are 250,000 to 300,000 clones, 80% to 90% occurring once; the ten biggest clones make up 5% to 7.5%. The sample comprised PBMCs or T cells enriched from blood (not recorded which). The receptors were sampled from a woman between 45 and 60 years old who had been exposed to COVID-19.

The chain has TRBV28 and TRBJ1-6; D is unclear. Per germline, CDR1 MDHEN and CDR2 SYDVKM. Trimming removed 5 bases from V and 0 bases from J, with 20 bases in between. This CDR3 comprises 19 residues. CDR3 in DNA: TGTGCCAGCAGTCCCCCCTGGGCGTTCGAGAGCTCCTATAATTCACCCCTCCACTTT. It codes for CASSPPWAFESSYNSPLHF.

This clone is a singleton in its sample. In DNA form, the CDR3 reads TGTGCCAGTAGCCCCAGAATACATAGCAATCAGCCCCAGCATTTT. It encodes CASSPRIHSNQPQHF. The chain employs TRBV19 and TRBJ1-5; D is undetermined. Trimming removed 6 bases from V and 0 bases from J, with 12 bases in between. CDR1 and CDR2 from the germline V gene are LNHDA and SQIVND (reference sequence). This CDR3 has 15 amino acids.

The rearrangement uses TRBV27 and TRBJ1-2, with D tentatively TRBD1 (6 bases). The CDR3 has 13 amino acids. Germline assignment: CDR1 MNHEY and CDR2 SMNVEV (reference sequence). Deletions cut 3 bases from V and 3 bases from J, with 8 bases between. In DNA form, the CDR3 reads TGTGCCAGCAGTTTTGGGGGCGACTATGGCTACACCTTC. Translated, it gives CASSFGGDYGYTF.

CDR3 nucleotides: TGCGCCAGCAGCCACGGGATAGCGGGGGAGCAGTACTTC. Translation gives CASSHGIAGEQYF. The chain is built from TRBV5-1 and TRBJ2-7; 8 bases align to TRBD2. The CDR3 has 13 residues. V shed 4 bases, J shed 7 bases, and the junction held 7 bases outside the gene matches. Per the germline V gene, CDR1 is SGHRS and CDR2 is YFSETQ.

The chain uses TRBV7-2 and TRBJ2-3; 10 bases are a match to TRBD1. V dropped 0 bases and J dropped 7; count of bases not matched to a gene: 4. The CDR3 runs 15 residues. The germline V gene encodes CDR1 SGHTA and CDR2 FQGNSA. CDR3 DNA sequence: TGTGCCAGCAGCTTAGCCGGGACAGGGGTAAATACGCAGTATTTT. Protein: CASSLAGTGVNTQYF.

The chain links TRBV5-1 to TRBJ2-7; 7 bases are a match to TRBD1. The germline gives CDR1 SGHRS, CDR2 YFSETQ. The CDR3 covers 15 residues. The trim removed 3 bases at V and 2 bases at J, leaving 8 bases unmatched. The CDR3 region has the DNA TGCGCCAGCAGCTATTCCGGGACAGAGACCTACGAGCAGTACTTC. It translates to CASSYSGTETYEQYF.

CDR3 in amino acids: CASSASPEGTEAFF. In nucleotides, the CDR3 is TGTGCCAGTTCGGCCTCGCCCGAGGGCACTGAAGCTTTCTTT. V is TRBV6-4 and J is TRBJ1-1; D unresolved. There are 14 residues in the CDR3. Trimming stripped 9 bases from V and 4 bases from J, with 18 bases between. CDR1 is MRHNA, CDR2 SNTAGT, per germline.

This clone has just a few counts. The CDR3 DNA sequence: TGTGCCAGCGGGGGGACGGGACAGACTAATGGCTACACCTTC. Amino acid sequence: CASGGTGQTNGYTF. This chain connects TRBV9 to TRBJ1-2, with TRBD1 identical over 7 bases. V lost 7 bases to trimming and J lost 6 bases; unmatched junction nucleotides: 12. CDR1 and CDR2 (germline): SGDLS, YYNGEE. The CDR3 loop spans 14 amino acids.

This clone came up a few times. The rearrangement uses TRBV28 and TRBJ1-5, with D possibly being TRBD1 (5 bases). V shed 0 bases and J shed 0 bases, with 15 bases lying between them. CDR3 length: 18 amino acids. CDR1 and CDR2 (germline): MDHEN, SYDVKM. The CDR3 region is CASSLWAPGGNSNQPQHF. The CDR3 DNA reads as TGTGCCAGCAGTTTATGGGCCCCGGGGGGGAATAGCAATCAGCCCCAGCATTTT.

The rearrangement uses TRBV3-1 (or the pseudogene TRBV3-2) and TRBJ1-2, with D possibly matching TRBD1 (6 bases). This CDR3 contains 13 residues. From germline, CDR1 is LGHDT and CDR2 YNNKEL (reference sequence). The V end was cut by 6 bases, the J end by 8 bases, with 16 bases between. In nucleotides, the CDR3 is TGTGCCAGCAGTCTCAGGGGAATAAGGGGCTACACCTTC. It specifies CASSLRGIRGYTF.

This clone was counted between two and nine times. V gene TRBV18 combines with J gene TRBJ2-2, with D possibly matching TRBD2 (6 bases). V shed 8 bases and J shed 7 bases, with 11 bases lying between them. The germline V gene has CDR1 KGHSH and CDR2 LQKENI. The CDR3 sequence is 12 residues long. For the CDR3, the DNA is TGTGCCAGCGGCCGACTAGGCGGGGAGCTGTTTTTT. Amino acid sequence: CASGRLGGELFF.

The chain carries TRBV14 and TRBJ2-1; 9 nucleotides align to TRBD2. Germline loops: CDR1 SGHDN, CDR2 FVKESK. Unmatched junction bases numbered 13, after V lost 4 bases and J lost 0 bases. The CDR3 runs to 19 residues. The CDR3 loop is CASSPRVAGAQRSYNEQFF. The CDR3 DNA reads as TGTGCCAGCAGCCCCCGTGTAGCGGGGGCCCAACGCTCCTACAATGAGCAGTTCTTC.

The rearrangement links TRBV10-1 to TRBJ2-7; D is perhaps TRBD2 (6 bases). The V end was cut by 3 bases, the J end by 6 bases, with 15 bases between. The germline V gene has CDR1 WNHNN and CDR2 SYGVQD (reference sequence). The CDR3 extends over 14 amino acids. The CDR3 spells CASSDSPGEAEQYF. The DNA for the CDR3 is TGCGCCAGCAGTGATAGCCCCGGGGAGGCCGAGCAGTACTTC.

The V call is TRBV4-3, the J call TRBJ2-7; the D is unclear. Germline CDR1 LGHNA, CDR2 YSLEER. The ends were cut back, 0 bases at V and 7 bases at J, with 10 bases in the middle. The CDR3 is made up of 13 amino acids. The CDR3 nucleotides are TGCGCCAGCAGCCAAGACCCCCGTAGTGAGCAGTACTTC. Translated: CASSQDPRSEQYF.

The chain couples TRBV6-5 to TRBJ2-7; 7 bases align to TRBD1. Germline assignment: CDR1 MNHEY and CDR2 SVGAGI. This CDR3 has 16 residues. J gave up 2 bases and V 0 bases, and 7 bases lay outside the gene matches. CDR3 nucleotide sequence: TGTGCCAGCAGTTACTCTGCCGGGACAGTGACCTACGAGCAGTACTTC. The encoded protein is CASSYSAGTVTYEQYF.

J is TRBJ2-2 and V is TRBV5-1, with TRBD2 matching 10 bases. CDR3 length equals 16 residues. V lost 0 bases to trimming and J lost 4 bases; unmatched junction nucleotides: 3. Germline V gene data show CDR1 as SGHRS and CDR2 as YFSETQ. The CDR3, as DNA: TGCGCCAGCAGCTTGGAGCCTAGCGGGGGCACCGGGGAGCTGTTTTTT. Its protein product is CASSLEPSGGTGELFF.

The rearrangement uses TRBV29-1 and TRBJ2-5, with 8 bases that match TRBD1. Germline CDR1 reads SQVTM; CDR2 reads ANQGSEA. The CDR3 totals 13 residues. V gave up 7 bases and J gave up 5 bases; unmatched junction bases: 9. The CDR3: CSASFRQGETQYF. CDR3 nucleotide sequence: TGCAGCGCGTCCTTCAGACAGGGGGAGACCCAGTACTTC.

This clone appeared a single time. This sequence joins TRBV7-8 and TRBJ2-7; D possibly corresponds to TRBD2 (6 bases). Trimming removed 3 bases from V and 4 bases from J, with 13 bases in between. Germline CDR1 and CDR2: SGHVS and FQNEAQ. The CDR3 is 14 amino acids. CDR3 sequence reads: CASSLAGKSYEQYF. CDR3 bases: TGTGCCAGCAGCTTGGCGGGGAAGTCTTACGAGCAGTACTTC.

The CDR3 nucleotides are TGTGCCAGCAGCTTAATACAGCTTAACTATGGCTACACCTTC. This translates into CASSLIQLNYGYTF. The rearrangement links TRBV5-6 to TRBJ1-2; D gene unclear. Germline-derived CDR1 and CDR2 are SGHDT and YYEEEE. The CDR3 has 14 amino acids. V lost 2 bases, J lost 1 base, and 9 bases lay in between.

This clone was recorded a few times. This rearrangement joins TRBV4-2 to TRBJ1-1; D gene ambiguous. This CDR3 region has 13 residues. V lost 4 bases, J lost 6 bases, and 12 bases lay in between. From germline, CDR1 is LGHNA and CDR2 YNFKEQ. The CDR3, as DNA: TGTGCCAGCAGCCCGGGAGGAGGGTCTGAAGCTTTCTTT. This translates into CASSPGGGSEAFF.

The rearrangement links TRBV30 to TRBJ2-7; 12 bases fit TRBD1. This CDR3 is built from 14 residues. Germline CDR1 GTSNPN, CDR2 SVGIG (reference sequence). Germline trimming cut 8 bases from V and 7 bases from J; bases unmatched to any gene: 12. In nucleotides, the CDR3 is TGTGCCCTCCGACCGGGACAGGGGGCATTTGAGCAGTACTTC. As protein: CALRPGQGAFEQYF.

The chain combines TRBV12-3 or TRBV12-4 with TRBJ1-3; D not resolved. This CDR3 comprises 11 residues. The V end was cut by 6 bases, the J end by 7 bases, with 7 bases between. The CDR3 sequence: CASSERNTIYF. CDR3 in DNA: TGTGCCAGCAGCGAGAGGAACACCATATATTTT.

The chain uses TRBV6-5 and TRBJ2-1; D is unclear. Germline V lookup: CDR1 MNHEY, CDR2 SVGAGI. The CDR3 runs to 15 residues. The germline V and J ends were trimmed by 5 bases and 8 bases, with 19 bases remaining between them. Here the CDR3 DNA reads TGTGCCAGCAGTCACCCGGCAGGCCCGCCCCATGAGCAGTTCTTC. Its protein is CASSHPAGPPHEQFF.

The chain recombines TRBV7-3 with TRBJ1-1; TRBD1 might be the D (6 bases). This CDR3 contains 17 residues. Germline V gene data show CDR1 as SGHTA and CDR2 as FQGTGA. Trimming stripped 6 bases from V and 1 base from J, with 21 bases between. CDR3 nucleotide sequence: TGTGCCAGCAGTCGCCCAACCCAGGGACACCAGAACACTGAAGCTTTCTTT. It encodes CASSRPTQGHQNTEAFF. The full variable domain, with the rest looked up from reference TRBV7-3 and TRBJ1-1, is GAGVSQTPSNKVTEKGKYVELRCDPISGHTALYWYRQSLGQGPEFLIYFQGTGAADDSGLPNDRFFAVRPEGSVSTLKIQRTERGDSAVYLCASSRPTQGHQNTEAFFGQGTRLTVV.

This clone was seen only a few times. The V call is TRBV6-5, the J call TRBJ1-5, with 9 positions matching TRBD1. Trimming removed 7 bases from V and 4 bases from J; junction bases left unmatched: 5. The CDR3 is 14 residues long. Germline-derived CDR1 and CDR2 are MNHEY and SVGAGI. The CDR3: CASTTGGENQPQHF. CDR3 coding DNA: TGTGCCAGCACCACAGGGGGCGAAAATCAGCCCCAGCATTTT.

This chain connects TRBV5-1 to TRBJ1-6; D unclear. Between the trimmed V and J ends, which lost 5 bases and 9 bases, there was a span of 18 bases. The CDR3 is made up of 15 amino acids. Germline CDR1 reads SGHRS; CDR2 reads YFSETQ. The CDR3 sequence: CASSYAGSPGSPLHF. CDR3 coding DNA: TGCGCCAGCAGTTATGCCGGGTCCCCCGGTTCACCCCTCCACTTT.

V and J are TRBV11-2 and TRBJ2-5, with no clear D. The CDR3 has 12 amino acids. Trimming took 2 bases from V and 3 from J, leaving 4 bases between them. Germline CDR1 and CDR2: SGHAT and FQNNGV. The CDR3 coding sequence is TGTGCCAGCAGCTTATCTGAAGAGACCCAGTACTTC. Amino acid sequence: CASSLSEETQYF. Variable domain in full (rest from reference TRBV11-2 and TRBJ2-5): EAGVAQSPRYKIIEKRQSVAFWCNPISGHATLYWYQQILGQGPKLLIQFQNNGVVDDSQLPKDRFSAERLKGVDSTLKIQPAKLEDSAVYLCASSLSEETQYFGPGTRLLVL.

The rearrangement joins TRBV5-4 to TRBJ2-7; TRBD2 might be the D (5 bases). The CDR3 runs to 13 residues. V lost 5 bases and J 5 bases, leaving 14 bases between the germline ends. Germline V gene sequence: CDR1 SGHNT, CDR2 YYREEE (reference sequence). CDR3 sequence: CASSYDYVDEQYF. The CDR3, as DNA: TGTGCCAGCAGTTATGACTACGTGGACGAGCAGTACTTC.